This is a list of T cell receptor beta chains from one sample in a study of T cell responses to AZD1222 COVID-19 vaccine. Profiling relied on immunoSEQ multiplex PCR, and the TCRdb table lists in-frame clones only, not all of them. The table shows 180,000 or so clones, with 85% to 90% occurring only once. Sequences were derived from peripheral blood, sampled 28 days after the second AZD1222 dose. The origin of the receptors is an adult who received the AZD1222 COVID-19 vaccine. Both conserved end residues are part of each CDR3. D genes are given only for firm matches. Rows give clone size only sometimes, using once, few, many, or a class for an expanded clone.

>NA|TRBV28|TRBJ1-6|NA
CASRSQANSPLHF
TGTGCCAGCAGATCCCAGGCAAATTCACCCCTCCACTTT
>NA|TRBV27|TRBJ2-5|NA
CASSLTGARGETQYF
TGTGCCAGCAGTTTAACGGGGGCGCGGGGGGAGACCCAGTACTTC
>NA|TRBV21-1|TRBJ2-5|NA
CASSKVRVWETQYF
TGTGCCAGCAGCAAAGTCAGGGTCTGGGAGACCCAGTACTTC
>NA|TRBV6-2/TRBV6-3|TRBJ2-1|NA
CASSYSRGDSYNEQFF
TGTGCCAGCAGTTACTCGAGGGGGGACAGTTACAATGAGCAGTTCTTC
>NA|TRBV28|TRBJ2-7|TRBD2
CASSLSNLLAGSYEQYF
TGTGCCAGCAGTTTATCCAACCTACTAGCGGGGTCCTACGAGCAGTACTTC
>NA|TRBV5-6|TRBJ2-5|NA
CASSLAAQETQYF
TGTGCCAGCAGCTTGGCCGCGCAAGAGACCCAGTACTTC
>once|TRBV7-8|TRBJ2-3|NA
CASSLLRISTDTQYF
TGTGCCAGCAGCTTACTTCGGATTAGCACAGATACGCAGTATTTT
>NA|TRBV15|TRBJ1-1|TRBD1
CATSRDRYRSEAFF
TGTGCCACCAGCCGGGACAGGTATAGGTCTGAAGCTTTCTTT
>NA|TRBV29-1|TRBJ1-2|NA
CSVVNSAYGYTF
TGCAGCGTTGTTAACAGTGCCTATGGCTACACCTTC
>NA|TRBV15|TRBJ2-3|TRBD2
CATSRFGLAPSTDTQYF
TGTGCCACCAGCAGATTTGGACTAGCTCCTAGCACAGATACGCAGTATTTT
>NA|TRBV7-2|TRBJ2-3|NA
CASSSPRLVGTQYF
TGTGCCAGCAGCTCCCCTAGACTAGTAGGTACGCAGTATTTT
>NA|TRBV7-3|TRBJ2-3|TRBD2
CASSLGTRATDTQYF
TGTGCCAGCAGCCTCGGGACTAGGGCGACAGATACGCAGTATTTT
>NA|TRBV9|TRBJ1-2|NA
CASSDPLGGYTF
TGTGCCAGCAGCGATCCCCTGGGGGGCTACACCTTC
>NA|TRBV5-4|TRBJ2-7|NA
CASSLVGSSDEQYF
TGTGCCAGCAGCTTGGTCGGGAGCTCAGACGAGCAGTACTTC
>NA|TRBV2|TRBJ2-1|NA
CASSELDGKQFF
TGTGCCAGCAGTGAATTGGACGGGAAACAGTTCTTC
>NA|TRBV9|TRBJ2-2|NA
CASSVSGATNTGELFF
TGTGCCAGCAGCGTAAGCGGAGCCACTAACACCGGGGAGCTGTTTTTT
>NA|TRBV6-2/TRBV6-3|TRBJ2-1|NA
CASSYSSRGNEQFF
TGTGCCAGCAGTTACTCGTCCAGAGGGAATGAGCAGTTCTTC
>NA|TRBV30|TRBJ2-1|NA
CAWRMHYNEQFF
TGTGCCTGGAGAATGCACTACAATGAGCAGTTCTTC
>NA|TRBV12-3/TRBV12-4|TRBJ2-5|NA
CASSWGETKYF
TGTGCCAGCAGTTGGGGGGAGACCAAGTACTTC
>NA|TRBV6-5|TRBJ2-1|NA
CASTAALRSNEQFF
TGTGCCAGCACGGCGGCTCTCAGGTCCAATGAGCAGTTCTTC
>NA|TRBV28|TRBJ2-2|TRBD2
CASSPGGRGTGELFF
TGTGCCAGCAGCCCGGGGGGGAGAGGGACCGGGGAGCTGTTTTTT
>NA|TRBV24-1|TRBJ2-3|TRBD1
CATSDLGQGASTDTQYF
TGTGCCACCAGTGATTTGGGGCAGGGGGCGAGCACAGATACGCAGTATTTT
>NA|TRBV4-3|TRBJ1-2|NA
CASSQDYGDGYTF
TGCGCCAGCAGCCAAGATTATGGGGATGGCTACACCTTC
>NA|TRBV28|TRBJ1-4|TRBD1
CASSLRNRGYEKLFF
TGTGCCAGCAGTTTACGGAACAGGGGTTATGAAAAACTGTTTTTT